These T cell receptor beta chains were read from a single sample in a study of CD8 T cells in Susac syndrome. TCRdb reprocessed the immunoSEQ multiplex PCR reads with MiXCR, giving one entry per CDR3 protein. The sample holds approximately 150,000 distinct CDR3 sequences; roughly 94% are singletons and the top ten take about 0.095%. The sequencing sample was made of CD4+ T cells from PBMCs. The receptors shown here come from a human donor with multiple sclerosis. CDR3s include the opening cysteine and the closing phenylalanine or tryptophan. Each record gives: clone size, D gene, V gene, J gene, CDR3 protein, CDR3 DNA. A D gene is named only where the DNA matches it firmly. The size field is filled for only some rows; it gives once, few, many or a size class.

size: .; D: TRBD1; V: TRBV10-3; J: TRBJ1-3; CDR3: CAISEQGTRSGNTIYF; DNA: TGTGCCATCAGTGAACAGGGGACCCGCTCTGGAAACACCATATATTTT
size: .; D: TRBD2; V: TRBV4-1; J: TRBJ2-5; CDR3: CASSQESGLAGQETQYF; DNA: TGCGCCAGCAGCCAAGAGTCGGGACTAGCGGGACAAGAGACCCAGTACTTC
size: .; D: .; V: TRBV13; J: TRBJ2-7; CDR3: CASSLGLGDSYEQYF; DNA: TGTGCCAGCAGCTTGGGGCTAGGAGATTCCTACGAGCAGTACTTC
size: few; D: .; V: TRBV27; J: TRBJ2-2; CDR3: CASSGQNTGELFF; DNA: TGTGCCAGTTCGGGACAAAACACCGGGGAGCTGTTTTTT
size: .; D: .; V: TRBV28; J: TRBJ2-7; CDR3: CASSQTRQREQYF; DNA: TGTGCCAGCAGTCAAACTAGGCAACGCGAGCAGTACTTC
size: .; D: .; V: TRBV7-9; J: TRBJ2-1; CDR3: CASSLGRTEQFF; DNA: TGTGCCAGCAGCTTAGGACGGACAGAGCAGTTCTTC
size: .; D: .; V: TRBV7-2; J: TRBJ1-4; CDR3: CASRSTDSLEKLFF; DNA: TGTGCCAGCAGAAGTACAGATTCCCTCGAAAAACTGTTTTTT
size: once; D: TRBD1; V: TRBV12-3/TRBV12-4; J: TRBJ2-2; CDR3: CASSLMTGKAGELFF; DNA: TGTGCCAGCAGTTTAATGACAGGGAAGGCCGGGGAGCTGTTTTTT
size: .; D: TRBD1; V: TRBV6-6; J: TRBJ1-1; CDR3: CASSPGGQSTEAFF; DNA: TGTGCCAGCAGTCCAGGGGGGCAAAGCACTGAAGCTTTCTTT
size: .; D: .; V: TRBV24-1; J: TRBJ2-5; CDR3: CATSDPNTGIRGQETQYF; DNA: TGTGCCACCAGTGACCCTAATACCGGGATCAGGGGCCAAGAGACCCAGTACTTC
size: .; D: TRBD1; V: TRBV5-1; J: TRBJ2-5; CDR3: CASSLGTGPETQYF; DNA: TGCGCCAGCAGCCTCGGGACAGGGCCAGAGACCCAGTACTTC
size: .; D: TRBD1; V: TRBV18; J: TRBJ1-1; CDR3: CASSETGQGATEAFF; DNA: TGTGCCAGCTCGGAAACGGGACAGGGGGCCACTGAAGCTTTCTTT
size: once; D: TRBD2; V: TRBV11-2; J: TRBJ2-3; CDR3: CASSSLAGGPSQYF; DNA: TGTGCCAGCAGCTCACTAGCGGGAGGGCCCTCGCAGTATTTT
size: once; D: .; V: TRBV20-1; J: TRBJ2-5; CDR3: CSATLDNQETQYF; DNA: TGCAGTGCTACCTTAGACAACCAAGAGACCCAGTACTTC
size: .; D: .; V: TRBV14; J: TRBJ2-3; CDR3: CASSQAGGGSDTQYF; DNA: TGTGCCAGCAGCCAAGCCGGCGGTGGATCAGATACGCAGTATTTT
size: .; D: .; V: TRBV6-2/TRBV6-3; J: TRBJ2-1; CDR3: CASSQLLVSNEQFF; DNA: TGTGCCAGCAGTCAACTACTAGTTAGCAATGAGCAGTTCTTC
size: .; D: .; V: TRBV20-1; J: TRBJ2-1; CDR3: CSARALGGNEQFF; DNA: TGCAGTGCTAGAGCGCTTGGGGGCAATGAGCAGTTCTTC
size: .; D: .; V: TRBV6-2/TRBV6-3; J: TRBJ2-1; CDR3: CASSPFWDEQFF; DNA: TGTGCCAGCAGTCCGTTCTGGGATGAGCAGTTCTTC